This TCR beta chain was obtained from a study of cytomegalovirus exposure and HLA in healthy donors. Study observations and caveats: Data from an earlier analysis indicated that most TCR beta V segments were productive either about 87% or about 30% of the time.

Use of 60 Vbeta and 13 Jbeta primers characterized the PCR. The data were produced by immunoSEQ multiplex PCR, yet TCRdb's version contains in-frame clones alone and is incomplete. Of roughly 230,000 clones listed, around four fifths are singletons. Concerning this clone: What it binds is unknown.

The CDR3 extends over 16 amino acids. The germline V and J ends were trimmed by 0 bases and 13 bases, with 21 bases remaining between them. Germline CDR1 is PRHDT and CDR2 is FYEKMQ (reference sequence). The sample was PBMCs. The sequence derives from a boy between 10 and 17 years old in good health and CMV-seronegative. The chain joins TRBV13 to TRBJ2-2, with D possibly being TRBD2 (5 bases). The CDR3 is CASSLGMTLRTAGLFF. The DNA of the CDR3 is TGTGCCAGCAGCTTAGGGATGACACTCCGGACCGCGGGGCTGTTTTTT.